Listed below are T cell receptor beta chains from one sample, sequenced in a study of Ad26.COV2.S vaccination and SARS-CoV-2 variants. Data came from immunoSEQ multiplex PCR; TCRdb stores just in-frame clones and leaves some out. The data show under 250,000 clones, roughly 85% seen once. Sequenced material: peripheral blood, taken in a trial of Ad26.COV2.S vaccine versus placebo. These TCRs come from a person between 18 and 60 years old who received the Ad26.COV2.S COVID-19 vaccine or a placebo. Both conserved end residues are part of each CDR3. The D gene is left open where the match is weak. Clone size is shown for a subset of rows, as once, few, many or a class of expanded clone.

cdr3_length j_call v_call d_call clone_size cdr3_nt cdr3_aa
16 TRBJ2-1 TRBV11-2 TRBD2 NA TGTGCCAGCAGCCATAGCGGGAGGGCGTCCTACAATGAGCAGTTCTTC CASSHSGRASYNEQFF
14 TRBJ2-1 TRBV6-5 TRBD2 NA TGTGCCAGCAGTTACTCCCATACTAGCGTTGAGCAGTTCTTC CASSYSHTSVEQFF
15 TRBJ1-5 TRBV6-5 TRBD1 few TGTGCCAGCAGAGCCCGGGACAGGGTAGATCAGCCCCAGCATTTT CASRARDRVDQPQHF
14 TRBJ1-4 TRBV29-1 NA NA TGCAGCGTTGAAGGGACGTCAACTAATGAAAAACTGTTTTTT CSVEGTSTNEKLFF
16 TRBJ2-1 TRBV2 NA NA TGTGCCAGCAGTGAATCTACGGTCAGCTCCTACAATGAGCAGTTCTTC CASSESTVSSYNEQFF
19 TRBJ2-3 TRBV3-1/TRBV3-2 TRBD2 NA TGTGCCAGCAGCCATGCCGGGACTAGCGGGGGGCGACGCACAGATACGCAGTATTTT CASSHAGTSGGRRTDTQYF
13 TRBJ2-7 TRBV4-3 NA NA TGCGCCAGCAGCCAGAGACAGGCTTACGAGCAGTACTTC CASSQRQAYEQYF
15 TRBJ1-2 TRBV6-5 TRBD1 NA TGTGCCAGCAGCACTTTCGGACAGGGGGTGGTTGGCTACACCTTC CASSTFGQGVVGYTF
13 TRBJ1-2 TRBV27 NA NA TGTGCCAGCGTTGACAGGTCGGGGTTTGGCTACACCTTC CASVDRSGFGYTF
13 TRBJ1-1 TRBV29-1 NA NA TGCAGTCAGTCAGGAGACCGAGACACTGAAGCTTTCTTT CSQSGDRDTEAFF
12 TRBJ1-1 TRBV7-9 TRBD1 NA TGTGCCAGCAGCTTGGAGACAGGGCAGGCTTTCTTT CASSLETGQAFF
15 TRBJ2-1 TRBV7-2 TRBD2 NA TGTGCCAGCAGCTTAGGGACTAGCGGATACAATGAGCAGTTCTTC CASSLGTSGYNEQFF
15 TRBJ1-6 TRBV18 NA NA TGTGCCAGCTCACCCGCGGGGAGGGACGAAGCACCCCTCCACTTT CASSPAGRDEAPLHF
15 TRBJ2-2 TRBV5-5 TRBD1 NA TGTGCCAGCAGCTGGGGGACAGGGAGAACCGGGGAGCTGTTTTTT CASSWGTGRTGELFF
16 TRBJ1-1 TRBV10-3 NA NA TGTGCCATCAGTGAGTGGGCAGGTCTCATGAACACTGAAGCTTTCTTT CAISEWAGLMNTEAFF
17 TRBJ1-5 TRBV9 NA NA TGTGCCAGCAGCGGAGGCCCTAAAACAGGGATCAATCAGCCCCAGCATTTT CASSGGPKTGINQPQHF
13 TRBJ2-7 TRBV3-1/TRBV3-2 TRBD1 NA TGTGCCAGCAGCAGACAGGGAAACTACGAGCAGTACTTC CASSRQGNYEQYF
17 TRBJ2-1 TRBV27 TRBD2 NA TGTGCCAGCAGTTCTTATAGCGGGAGTAAAGGCCTGAATGAGCAGTTCTTC CASSSYSGSKGLNEQFF
15 TRBJ2-3 TRBV4-1 NA many TGCGCCAGCAGCGCCGATGGGGGCAGCACAGATACGCAGTATTTT CASSADGGSTDTQYF
13 TRBJ2-1 TRBV18 TRBD1 NA TGTGCCAGCTCACCCCAACAGGGGGATGAGCAGTTCTTC CASSPQQGDEQFF
14 TRBJ1-6 TRBV14 NA NA TGTGCCAGCAGCCAAGGGACAAGTAATTCACCCCTCCACTTT CASSQGTSNSPLHF